A selection of T cell receptor beta chains follows, all from one sample in a study of regulatory T cells in long-lasting Graves disease. TCRdb re-called the multiplex PCR reads through MiXCR, storing one row per CDR3 protein. The sample yields about 420,000 distinct CDR3 sequences, less than 20% seen once. In addition, the sample was reused for a study of T cells in Graves' hyperthyroidism and ophthalmopathy.

The sequences come from peripheral blood mononuclear cells (PBMCs), collected at new diagnosis, from a patient treated with antithyroid drugs. The receptors derive from a woman under 30 with Graves disease. Both conserved end residues are part of each CDR3. Each record gives: V gene, clone size, J gene, D gene, CDR3 DNA, CDR3 protein. A D gene is named only where the DNA matches it firmly. The size field is filled for only some rows; it gives once, few, many or a size class.

v_call: TRBV29-1
clone_size: NA
j_call: TRBJ2-7
d_call: NA
cdr3_nt: TGCAGCGTTACCCTCTTAGGAGAGCAGTACTTC
cdr3_aa: CSVTLLGEQYF

v_call: TRBV20-1
clone_size: many
j_call: TRBJ2-5
d_call: TRBD1
cdr3_nt: TGCAGTGCTACGGGACAGCAAGAGACCCAGTACTTC
cdr3_aa: CSATGQQETQYF

v_call: TRBV2
clone_size: many
j_call: TRBJ1-5
d_call: NA
cdr3_nt: TGTGCCAGCAGCGGGCAGGGCGATAGCAATCAGCCCCAGCATTTT
cdr3_aa: CASSGQGDSNQPQHF

v_call: TRBV2
clone_size: many
j_call: TRBJ1-1
d_call: NA
cdr3_nt: TGTGCCAGCAGTGAAGACCTCCGGGCGCGAGCTTTCTTT
cdr3_aa: CASSEDLRARAFF

v_call: TRBV20-1
clone_size: NA
j_call: TRBJ2-5
d_call: TRBD2
cdr3_nt: TGCAGTGCAACGACTAGCGGGAGGTGGGAGACCCAGTACTTC
cdr3_aa: CSATTSGRWETQYF

v_call: TRBV10-3
clone_size: many
j_call: TRBJ1-1
d_call: NA
cdr3_nt: TGTGCCATCAGTGAGTCGGGGGGACGATTGAACACTGAAGCTTTCTTT
cdr3_aa: CAISESGGRLNTEAFF

v_call: TRBV20-1
clone_size: many
j_call: TRBJ2-1
d_call: TRBD2
cdr3_nt: TGCAGTGCTAGAGATGGGCGGGAGGGCCCCAATGAGCAGTTCTTC
cdr3_aa: CSARDGREGPNEQFF

v_call: TRBV4-3
clone_size: few
j_call: TRBJ2-7
d_call: NA
cdr3_nt: TGCGCCAGCAGCCAAAACCAGGGAAGCGAGCAGTACTTC
cdr3_aa: CASSQNQGSEQYF

v_call: TRBV28
clone_size: many
j_call: TRBJ2-7
d_call: NA
cdr3_nt: TGTGCCAGCAGTCCCCCTGGGGGTACCTACGAGCAGTACTTC
cdr3_aa: CASSPPGGTYEQYF

v_call: TRBV7-2
clone_size: NA
j_call: TRBJ2-7
d_call: TRBD2
cdr3_nt: TGTGCCAGCAGCTTAGCGACTAGCGGGAGTTACGAGCAGTACTTC
cdr3_aa: CASSLATSGSYEQYF

v_call: TRBV5-5
clone_size: NA
j_call: TRBJ2-1
d_call: NA
cdr3_nt: TGTGCCAGCAGCTTCCCCGGGACCTACAATGAGCAGTTCTTC
cdr3_aa: CASSFPGTYNEQFF

v_call: TRBV10-1
clone_size: few
j_call: TRBJ2-3
d_call: TRBD2
cdr3_nt: TGCGCCAGCAGTCGTGGGCCCGGGACTAGCGGGAGGGCCGCAGATACGCAGTATTTT
cdr3_aa: CASSRGPGTSGRAADTQYF

v_call: TRBV12-3/TRBV12-4
clone_size: few
j_call: TRBJ1-2
d_call: NA
cdr3_nt: TGTGCCAGCAGTTCACAGGGTTGGGGCTACACCTTC
cdr3_aa: CASSSQGWGYTF

v_call: TRBV4-3
clone_size: NA
j_call: TRBJ2-7
d_call: NA
cdr3_nt: TGCGCCAGCAGCCTAGGGCAGGGAGCTACCTACGAGCAGTACTTC
cdr3_aa: CASSLGQGATYEQYF

v_call: TRBV27
clone_size: many
j_call: TRBJ2-1
d_call: TRBD2
cdr3_nt: TGTGCCAGCAGTACCATGACGGGAGGGAACGATGAGCAGTTCTTC
cdr3_aa: CASSTMTGGNDEQFF

v_call: TRBV19
clone_size: few
j_call: TRBJ2-3
d_call: NA
cdr3_nt: TGTGCCAGTAGTACCACGGGTCTTGGTGCCCAAGCAGATACGCAGTATTTT
cdr3_aa: CASSTTGLGAQADTQYF

v_call: TRBV28
clone_size: many
j_call: TRBJ2-3
d_call: TRBD1
cdr3_nt: TGTGCCAGCAGTCCCGGGACAGGGGTAGGGGACACAGATACGCAGTATTTT
cdr3_aa: CASSPGTGVGDTDTQYF

v_call: TRBV28
clone_size: many
j_call: TRBJ2-3
d_call: NA
cdr3_nt: TGTGCCAGCAGTTTAACTCTAGGGGAGGTGGATACGCAGTATTTT
cdr3_aa: CASSLTLGEVDTQYF

v_call: TRBV29-1
clone_size: few
j_call: TRBJ1-2
d_call: NA
cdr3_nt: TGCAGCGTTGGAGACGAAAACTATGGCTACACCTTC
cdr3_aa: CSVGDENYGYTF

v_call: TRBV29-1
clone_size: many
j_call: TRBJ2-7
d_call: TRBD2
cdr3_nt: TGCAGCGTACTAGCGGGTAGCACCTACGAGCAGTACTTC
cdr3_aa: CSVLAGSTYEQYF

v_call: TRBV24-1
clone_size: NA
j_call: TRBJ2-3
d_call: TRBD2
cdr3_nt: TGTGCCACCAGTGATTTGGCGCTAGCGGACACCCGGGATACGCAGTATTTT
cdr3_aa: CATSDLALADTRDTQYF

v_call: TRBV3-1
clone_size: many
j_call: TRBJ2-7
d_call: NA
cdr3_nt: TGTGCCAGCAGCCGAGCCTACGAGCAGTACTTC
cdr3_aa: CASSRAYEQYF

v_call: TRBV12-3/TRBV12-4
clone_size: NA
j_call: TRBJ2-2
d_call: TRBD2
cdr3_nt: TGTGCCAGCAGTCCCCGGGGGGAACCCGGGGAGCTGTTTTTT
cdr3_aa: CASSPRGEPGELFF

v_call: TRBV2
clone_size: many
j_call: TRBJ2-1
d_call: NA
cdr3_nt: TGTGCCAGCAGTTGGGATCGGGGGTACAATGAGCAGTTCTTC
cdr3_aa: CASSWDRGYNEQFF

v_call: TRBV6-2/TRBV6-3
clone_size: many
j_call: TRBJ2-7
d_call: NA
cdr3_nt: TGTGCCAGCAGTTACTCGATGAGACGTACCTTCGATTCCTACGAGCAGTACTTC
cdr3_aa: CASSYSMRRTFDSYEQYF

v_call: TRBV28
clone_size: NA
j_call: TRBJ2-1
d_call: TRBD2
cdr3_nt: TGTGCCAGCAGACTAGCGGGCCTAACCAATGAGCAGTTCTTC
cdr3_aa: CASRLAGLTNEQFF

v_call: TRBV4-1
clone_size: NA
j_call: TRBJ2-1
d_call: TRBD2
cdr3_nt: TGCGCCAGCAGCGCCGGGACTAGCGGGAGTTGGGAGCAGTTCTTC
cdr3_aa: CASSAGTSGSWEQFF

v_call: TRBV30
clone_size: few
j_call: TRBJ2-1
d_call: TRBD2
cdr3_nt: TGTGCCTGGAGTGGAGTAGCGGGAGTCACGCATGAGCAGTTCTTC
cdr3_aa: CAWSGVAGVTHEQFF

v_call: TRBV18
clone_size: many
j_call: TRBJ1-5
d_call: NA
cdr3_nt: TGTGCCAGCTCACCCAAATTCGGACCGTCGCCCCAGCATTTT
cdr3_aa: CASSPKFGPSPQHF

v_call: TRBV6-1
clone_size: many
j_call: TRBJ1-5
d_call: NA
cdr3_nt: TGTGCCAGCAGCTGGCCCCGGGAGGGTAATCAGCCCCAGCATTTT
cdr3_aa: CASSWPREGNQPQHF

v_call: TRBV29-1
clone_size: once
j_call: TRBJ1-1
d_call: NA
cdr3_nt: TGCAGCGTGGAACTCAAGAGGTATGAGTCTGAAGCTTTCTTT
cdr3_aa: CSVELKRYESEAFF

v_call: TRBV28
clone_size: many
j_call: TRBJ2-5
d_call: NA
cdr3_nt: TGTGCCAGCAGTTCTAAGTCCGTTCAAGAGACCCAGTACTTC
cdr3_aa: CASSSKSVQETQYF

v_call: TRBV12-3/TRBV12-4
clone_size: many
j_call: TRBJ2-7
d_call: TRBD1
cdr3_nt: TGTGCCAGCACCCTCCGGGACAGTTTCTACGAGCAGTACTTC
cdr3_aa: CASTLRDSFYEQYF

v_call: TRBV9
clone_size: few
j_call: TRBJ2-1
d_call: NA
cdr3_nt: TGTGCCAGCAGCGTCTCACTCCCAAGCTCCTACAATGAGCAGTTCTTC
cdr3_aa: CASSVSLPSSYNEQFF

v_call: TRBV7-8
clone_size: NA
j_call: TRBJ2-7
d_call: NA
cdr3_nt: TGTGCCAGCAGCTTTAGCAGTTCCGCCTACGAGCAGTACTTC
cdr3_aa: CASSFSSSAYEQYF

v_call: TRBV5-1
clone_size: many
j_call: TRBJ2-7
d_call: NA
cdr3_nt: TGTGCCAGCAGTTTAGTCGACGAGCAGTACTTC
cdr3_aa: CASSLVDEQYF

v_call: TRBV2
clone_size: NA
j_call: TRBJ2-7
d_call: NA
cdr3_nt: TGTGCCAGCAGTGTCGAAGCGCCCAACTACGAGCAGTACTTC
cdr3_aa: CASSVEAPNYEQYF

v_call: TRBV3-1
clone_size: many
j_call: TRBJ2-7
d_call: NA
cdr3_nt: TGTGCCAGCAGCCAAGTGGGAGTGTCCTACGAGCAGTACTTC
cdr3_aa: CASSQVGVSYEQYF

v_call: TRBV6-7
clone_size: few
j_call: TRBJ2-4
d_call: NA
cdr3_nt: TGTGCCAGCTCCTCCCTACCCGGGAGAAACATTCAGTACTTC
cdr3_aa: CASSSLPGRNIQYF

v_call: TRBV20-1
clone_size: many
j_call: TRBJ1-1
d_call: NA
cdr3_nt: TGCAGTGCTGAAAAGGTGGGGACTGAAGCTTTCTTT
cdr3_aa: CSAEKVGTEAFF

v_call: TRBV3-1
clone_size: many
j_call: TRBJ2-3
d_call: NA
cdr3_nt: TGTGCCAGCAGCCAACAGGGGAGAAGGGGCACAGATACGCAGTATTTT
cdr3_aa: CASSQQGRRGTDTQYF

v_call: TRBV6-9
clone_size: NA
j_call: TRBJ2-6
d_call: TRBD1
cdr3_nt: TGTGCCAGCAGTTACCTTCTGGCAGGGGGCTTTTCTGGGGCCAACGTCCTGACTTTC
cdr3_aa: CASSYLLAGGFSGANVLTF

v_call: TRBV6-1
clone_size: many
j_call: TRBJ2-2
d_call: NA
cdr3_nt: TGTGCCAGCAGTGAAGTCGGACCCTTCGTGGACACCGGGGAGCTGTTTTTT
cdr3_aa: CASSEVGPFVDTGELFF

v_call: TRBV5-1
clone_size: NA
j_call: TRBJ2-5
d_call: TRBD2
cdr3_nt: TGCGCCAGCAGCTTGGAGGCTAGCGGGACCCCTCAAGAGACCCAGTACTTC
cdr3_aa: CASSLEASGTPQETQYF

v_call: TRBV14
clone_size: many
j_call: TRBJ2-1
d_call: TRBD1
cdr3_nt: TGTGCCAGCAGCCAACCGGGACAGGGTGGGGTGCAGTTCTTC
cdr3_aa: CASSQPGQGGVQFF

v_call: TRBV4-1
clone_size: few
j_call: TRBJ2-1
d_call: NA
cdr3_nt: TGCGCCAGCAGCCAACCCAAAGGCAATGAGCAGTTCTTC
cdr3_aa: CASSQPKGNEQFF

v_call: TRBV2
clone_size: many
j_call: TRBJ2-7
d_call: TRBD2
cdr3_nt: TGTGCCAGCAGTGAGGCGGGGGGCGCTAATTACTACGAGCAGTACTTC
cdr3_aa: CASSEAGGANYYEQYF

v_call: TRBV10-3
clone_size: many
j_call: TRBJ2-3
d_call: TRBD1
cdr3_nt: TGTGCCATCAGTGTTAACAGGGGAATAACAGATACGCAGTATTTT
cdr3_aa: CAISVNRGITDTQYF

v_call: TRBV15
clone_size: NA
j_call: TRBJ2-3
d_call: TRBD2
cdr3_nt: TGTGCCACCAGCAGAGGGAATAGCGGGAGTACAGATACGCAGTATTTT
cdr3_aa: CATSRGNSGSTDTQYF

v_call: TRBV12-3/TRBV12-4
clone_size: many
j_call: TRBJ2-1
d_call: NA
cdr3_nt: TGTGCCAGCAGTTGGTTCGGGAGTGAGCAGTTCTTC
cdr3_aa: CASSWFGSEQFF

v_call: TRBV5-1
clone_size: few
j_call: TRBJ2-1
d_call: NA
cdr3_nt: TGCGCCAGCAGCTTGGTCAGGCCGAGCTCCTACAATGAGCAGTTCTTC
cdr3_aa: CASSLVRPSSYNEQFF

v_call: TRBV28
clone_size: many
j_call: TRBJ1-3
d_call: NA
cdr3_nt: TGTGCCAGCAGGGACATTGGAAACACCATATATTTT
cdr3_aa: CASRDIGNTIYF

v_call: TRBV6-4
clone_size: NA
j_call: TRBJ2-5
d_call: TRBD1
cdr3_nt: TGTGCCAGGGGTTGGCTCCGACAGGGGGATTTCCCCCAAGAGACCCAGTACTTC
cdr3_aa: CARGWLRQGDFPQETQYF

v_call: TRBV7-9
clone_size: few
j_call: TRBJ1-4
d_call: TRBD1
cdr3_nt: TGTGCCAGCAGCCTCCCCCGGACAGGGGTAATTGATGAAAAACTGTTTTTT
cdr3_aa: CASSLPRTGVIDEKLFF

v_call: TRBV19
clone_size: NA
j_call: TRBJ2-1
d_call: TRBD2
cdr3_nt: TGTGCCAGTAGTATGTCTTTCCTGCGGGAGGGCCCGTACAATGAGCAGTTCTTC
cdr3_aa: CASSMSFLREGPYNEQFF

v_call: TRBV20-1
clone_size: many
j_call: TRBJ2-1
d_call: TRBD2
cdr3_nt: TGCAGTGCTAGAGATCCTAGTAGCGGGAATATCAATGAGCAGTTCTTC
cdr3_aa: CSARDPSSGNINEQFF

v_call: TRBV7-7
clone_size: few
j_call: TRBJ2-2
d_call: TRBD2
cdr3_nt: TGTGCTAGCAGCTTAAGACTAGCGGGAGTCGGGGAGCTGTTTTTT
cdr3_aa: CASSLRLAGVGELFF

v_call: TRBV12-3/TRBV12-4
clone_size: many
j_call: TRBJ2-6
d_call: NA
cdr3_nt: TGTGCCAGCACCCTCGGGGGGACAGCGTCCGGGGCCAACGTCCTGACTTTC
cdr3_aa: CASTLGGTASGANVLTF